This TCR beta chain was captured by sequencing in a study of T cells in Graves' hyperthyroidism and ophthalmopathy. Looking at the study overall: Peripheral blood was collected at initial diagnosis, before any treatment.

Researchers amplified the TCR beta CDR3 regions from RNA transcripts. A first-round RT-PCR of the TCR CDR3 used the HTBI primer set. Via MiXCR, TCRdb re-called the multiplex PCR reads, giving one row per CDR3 protein. Of 300,000 to 450,000 distinct CDR3 sequences listed, around 14% are singletons. This CDR3 has 13 residues. In germline, CDR1 is SGHRS, CDR2 YFSETQ. The V end was cut by 0 bases, the J end by 6 bases, with 10 bases between. As concerns this clonotype: A read error is possible here, since a much larger clone lies one base away.

Together with thyroid ultrasound, orbital computed tomography, serum thyroxine and TRAb, clinical symptoms were used for diagnoses. This clonotype originated in a woman younger than 45 with Graves' hyperthyroidism. The genes are TRBV5-1 and TRBJ2-7; D remains ambiguous. The specimen sequenced was blood. The CDR3, as DNA: TGCGCCAGCAGCTTGGTCACGTTGGGCGAGCAGTACTTC. As protein: CASSLVTLGEQYF. The full variable domain, its missing parts supplied by reference TRBV5-1 and TRBJ2-7, is KAGVTQTPRYLIKTRGQQVTLSCSPISGHRSVSWYQQTPGQGLQFLFEYFSETQRNKGNFPGRFSGRQFSNSRSEMNVSTLELGDSALYLCASSLVTLGEQYFGPGTRLTVT.